Presented here are 7 T cell receptor beta chains from one specimen sequenced in a study of blood T cells in healthy people across ages. PCR was performed a second time for about 7 to 12 cycles using a sample-barcoded 5' primer and a J-beta primer mix. In TCRdb, the 5' RACE reads were re-called with MiXCR into one record per CDR3 protein. This sample has around 580,000 distinct CDR3 sequences; 40% to 55% occur once, and the top ten carry 20% to 25%. The sequenced sample consisted of blood. The receptors were sampled from a man at least 80 years old in good health.

V usage is TRBV29-1 and J usage is TRBJ2-1, with D unclear. CDR3 size: 15 residues. The germline gives CDR1 SQVTM, CDR2 ANQGSEA. Trimming took off 4 bases at V and 0 bases at J, with 13 bases between the two ends. The chain's CDR3 is CSVALVGLSYNEQFF. In DNA, the CDR3 is TGCAGCGTTGCCCTGGTGGGCCTCTCCTACAATGAGCAGTTCTTC.

The chain has TRBV2 and TRBJ2-7; D could derive from TRBD1 or TRBD2 (5 bases each). The CDR3 extends over 13 amino acids. Per germline, CDR1 SNHLY and CDR2 FYNNEI. Trimming left V 7 bases short and J 2 bases short, with 12 bases between. Here the CDR3 DNA reads TGTGCCAGCATTTACCAGGGACCCTACGAGCAGTACTTC. Its translation is CASIYQGPYEQYF.

Only a few counts were recorded for this clonotype. The J gene is TRBJ2-7, the V gene TRBV2, with 8 bases lining up with TRBD1. Germline assignment: CDR1 SNHLY and CDR2 FYNNEI. With V trimmed by 8 bases and J by 3 bases, 6 bases remained unmatched. This CDR3 region has 13 residues. The CDR3 region is CASRDRGDYEQYF. The CDR3 DNA reads TGTGCCAGCCGCGACAGGGGCGACTACGAGCAGTACTTC. The variable domain in full, with the rest retrieved from reference TRBV2 and TRBJ2-7, is EPEVTQTPSHQVTQMGQEVILRCVPISNHLYFYWYRQILGQKVEFLVSFYNNEISEKSEIFDDQFSVERPDGSNFTLKIRSTKLEDSAMYFCASRDRGDYEQYFGPGTRLTVT.

The rearrangement links TRBV29-1 to TRBJ2-7, with D hard to call. Germline CDR1 SQVTM, CDR2 ANQGSEA. Between the trimmed V and J ends, which lost 4 bases and 0 bases, there was a span of 10 bases. The CDR3 sequence is 13 residues long. This CDR3 reads CSVGGSLSYEQYF. CDR3 coding DNA: TGCAGCGTTGGAGGCTCCCTCTCCTACGAGCAGTACTTC.

V gene TRBV5-1 combines with J gene TRBJ2-3, with 8 bases lining up with TRBD2. J was trimmed by 4 bases and V by 0 bases; bases with no gene match: 4. This CDR3 contains 15 residues. Germline CDR1 reads SGHRS; CDR2 reads YFSETQ. In DNA form, the CDR3 reads TGCGCCAGCAGCTTGGAGGGACTAGAAGCAGATACGCAGTATTTT. The encoded protein is CASSLEGLEADTQYF.

Only a few counts were recorded for this clonotype. V and J are TRBV5-1 and TRBJ2-5; D uncertain. Germline CDR1 reads SGHRS; CDR2 reads YFSETQ. This CDR3 has 13 residues. Trimming stripped 0 bases from V and 3 bases from J, with 6 bases between. CDR3 region: CASSLGVEETQYF. In nucleotides, the CDR3 is TGCGCCAGCAGCTTGGGGGTGGAAGAGACCCAGTACTTC. Based on the CDR3 plus reference TRBV5-1 and TRBJ2-5, the full variable domain is KAGVTQTPRYLIKTRGQQVTLSCSPISGHRSVSWYQQTPGQGLQFLFEYFSETQRNKGNFPGRFSGRQFSNSRSEMNVSTLELGDSALYLCASSLGVEETQYFGPGTRLLVL.

The chain has TRBV5-1 and TRBJ2-7; no definite D call. Germline lookup yields CDR1 SGHRS and CDR2 YFSETQ. V was shortened by 4 bases and J by 1 base, with 12 bases between the two germline ends. The CDR3 runs 14 residues. The CDR3 reads CASSVADPSYEQYF. CDR3 coding DNA: TGCGCCAGCAGCGTGGCGGACCCATCCTACGAGCAGTACTTC.